This T cell receptor beta chain derives from a study of blood T cell repertoires in COVID-19. Ages ranged from roughly 18 to 100 years, with residence in approximately 23 US areas. TCRdb keeps only in-frame clones here, not all; method: immunoSEQ multiplex PCR. The repertoire includes 300,000 to 400,000 clones, 85% to 90% of them detected once, and around 0.95% sits in the top ten. Germline loops: CDR1 SGHTA, CDR2 FQGTGA. This CDR3 spans 13 amino acids. Trimming left V 6 bases short and J 5 bases short, with 13 bases between. This rearrangement joins TRBV7-3 to TRBJ2-5; a weak D match, TRBD2 (5 bases). The sequenced material came from PBMCs or T cells enriched from blood (not recorded which). The sequence was collected from a woman in her thirties with acute COVID-19. The CDR3, as DNA: TGTGCCAGCAGTTCGAGTAGGGAGGAGACCCAGTACTTC. Amino acids: CASSSSREETQYF.